This T cell receptor beta chain was sequenced for a study of blood T cells in healthy people across ages. This clonotype was counted only a few times. PCR was performed a second time for about 7 to 12 cycles using a sample-barcoded 5' primer and a J-beta primer mix. Using its own MiXCR run on the 5' RACE reads, TCRdb lists one record per CDR3 protein. This table holds roughly 1,300,000 distinct CDR3 sequences, 59% found once. The source is a man in his late teens or twenties in good health. The sequencing sample was made of blood.

CDR3 sequence reads: CASSSRRGDTQYF. The CDR3 bases are TGTGCCAGCAGCTCCAGGCGTGGAGATACGCAGTATTTT. The rearrangement links TRBV7-2 to TRBJ2-3; D is unresolved. V gave up 4 bases and J gave up 5 bases, with 10 bases separating them. CDR3 size: 13 residues. CDR1 is SGHTA and CDR2 is FQGNSA in the germline V gene.